The entry below gives a single T cell receptor beta chain sequence along with its context. Its antigen is undetermined. These data are taken from a study of shared clonotypes between healthy human individuals. Data came from immunoSEQ multiplex PCR; TCRdb stores just in-frame clones and leaves some out. The data contain roughly 2.5 million clones, 85% to 95% of them singletons. The germline V gene has CDR1 SGDLS and CDR2 YYNGEE. The CDR3 loop spans 16 amino acids. Trimming at V came to 3 bases and at J to 4 bases, leaving 13 bases not matched to a gene. Overall study results and limits: Generally, naive subsets came out with larger estimated richness than memory subsets. The sole specimen, blood, was sampled, and tissue repertoires likely differ. The authors expected sequencing depth to affect clonotype sharing among donors.

The sequenced sample was naive CD4+ T cells sorted from blood. Subset here: CD45RA+ positively selected. The clonotype comes from a young man in good health. The chain is built from TRBV9 and TRBJ2-7, with 7 bases matching TRBD1. CDR3 sequence (DNA): TGTGCCAGCAGCGAGACGACCGGGACAGCCAATTACGAGCAGTACTTC. Protein sequence: CASSETTGTANYEQYF.